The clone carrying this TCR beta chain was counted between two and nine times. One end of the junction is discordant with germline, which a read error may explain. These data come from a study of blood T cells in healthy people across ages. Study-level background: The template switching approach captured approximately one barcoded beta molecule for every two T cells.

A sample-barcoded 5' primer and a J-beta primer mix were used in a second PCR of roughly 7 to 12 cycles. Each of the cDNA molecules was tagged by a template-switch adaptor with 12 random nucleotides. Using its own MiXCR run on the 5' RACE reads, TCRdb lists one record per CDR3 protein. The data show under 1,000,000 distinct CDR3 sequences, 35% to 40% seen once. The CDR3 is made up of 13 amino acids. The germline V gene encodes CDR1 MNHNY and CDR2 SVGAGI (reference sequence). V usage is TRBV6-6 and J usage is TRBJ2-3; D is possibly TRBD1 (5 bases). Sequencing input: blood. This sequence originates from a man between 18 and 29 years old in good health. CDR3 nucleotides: TGTGCCAGCAGTGACTCCAGGGAAGATACGCAGTATTTT. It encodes CASSDSREDTQYF.